One sample yielded the 30 T cell receptor beta chains listed below, sequenced in a study of molecular identifiers for immune sequencing clone quantification. From the PCR reads, TCRdb called clonotypes with MiXCR, one entry per CDR3 protein. Of 550,000 to 750,000 distinct CDR3 sequences in the sample, just under 20% were seen once. Sequencing used naive CD8+ T cells from blood, with Jurkat cell RNA spiked in. Subset denoted: FACS-sorted CD8+CD4-CCR7+CD45RA+ naive T cells. These receptor sequences come from a human donor in good health. Some libraries in this study had Jurkat cell RNA spiked in.

In this sample, this clonotype turned up a few times. The V gene is TRBV11-2, the J gene TRBJ2-2, with D tentatively TRBD2 (6 bases). CDR3 size: 16 residues. V was shortened by 5 bases and J by 6 bases, with 19 bases between the two germline ends. CDR1 SGHAT and CDR2 FQNNGV come from the germline V gene. For the CDR3, the DNA is TGTGCCAGCAGCACCACGCTGGGGAGGATCCCCGGGGAGCTGTTTTTT. Translated: CASSTTLGRIPGELFF.

The sample holds many counts of this clonotype. V is TRBV29-1 and J is TRBJ2-7; 7 nucleotides align to TRBD2. V was clipped by 6 bases and J by 6 bases; unmatched bases: 8. Germline CDR1 and CDR2: SQVTM and ANQGSEA. The CDR3 spans 12 residues. The CDR3 region has the DNA TGCAGCGTCTACGGGAGGCTAGCCGAGCAGTACTTC. As protein: CSVYGRLAEQYF.

This clonotype was detected ten times or more. The chain has TRBV7-9 and TRBJ2-7, with D perhaps TRBD2 (5 bases). This CDR3 region has 16 residues. The V and J ends lost 1 base and 4 bases respectively, with 17 bases between them. The germline CDR1 and CDR2 sequences are SEHNR and FQNEAQ (reference sequence). The DNA for the CDR3 is TGTGCCAGCAGCTTAGTCAGAGGGCCCGCCGTATACGAGCAGTACTTC. Translated, it gives CASSLVRGPAVYEQYF.

This chain connects TRBV4-3 to TRBJ2-3; D is unresolved. The germline CDR1 and CDR2 sequences are LGHNA and YSLEER. The V end lost 1 base, the J end lost 1 base, and 21 bases lay between the germline ends. The CDR3 has 19 amino acids. CDR3 in DNA: TGCGCCAGCAGCCAAGTTTTTCGGTCCGGGCGGCTTTGCACAGATACGCAGTATTTT. Protein: CASSQVFRSGRLCTDTQYF.

This clonotype showed up many times. The chain uses TRBV19 and TRBJ1-5, with unresolved D. Per germline, CDR1 LNHDA and CDR2 SQIVND (reference sequence). The V gene lost 1 base and the J gene lost 8 bases, with 6 bases spanning the gap. The length of the CDR3 is 12 residues. CDR3 sequence: CASSIGPEPQHF. The CDR3 nucleotides read TGTGCCAGTAGTATAGGCCCCGAGCCCCAGCATTTT.

This clonotype was recorded at least ten times. The CDR3 loop is CASTPGHSSTDTQYF. Written as DNA, the CDR3 is TGTGCCAGCACCCCAGGGCACAGCAGCACAGATACGCAGTATTTT. The chain has TRBV6-5 and TRBJ2-3, with D tentatively TRBD1 (5 bases). Trimming shortened V by 7 bases and J by 0 bases, and 14 bases separated the two germline ends. Germline V lookup: CDR1 MNHEY, CDR2 SVGAGI. CDR3 length: 15 residues.

This clonotype has at least ten counts. The chain recombines TRBV7-9 with TRBJ2-3; unclear D gene. The CDR3 extends over 16 amino acids. CDR1 is SEHNR, CDR2 FQNEAQ, per germline (reference sequence). V lost 1 base to trimming and J lost 2 bases, with 13 bases between them. DNA for the CDR3: TGTGCCAGCAGCTTAGGAGACCTCTCCGACACAGATACGCAGTATTTT. The encoded protein is CASSLGDLSDTDTQYF. Supplemented by reference TRBV7-9 and TRBJ2-3, the full variable domain reads DTGVSQNPRHKITKRGQNVTFRCDPISEHNRLYWYRQTLGQGPEFLTYFQNEAQLEKSRLLSDRFSAERPKGSFSTLEIQRTEQGDSAMYLCASSLGDLSDTDTQYFGPGTRLTVL.

This clonotype was seen ten or more times. The J gene is TRBJ1-4, the V gene TRBV5-1; TRBD1 matches 9 bases. J was trimmed by 0 bases and V by 4 bases; bases with no gene match: 7. This CDR3 spans 17 amino acids. Looked up from germline, CDR1 is SGHRS and CDR2 is YFSETQ. The CDR3 DNA is TGCGCCAGCAGCCTACGGGACAGGGACGCAACTAATGAAAAACTGTTTTTT. Its protein is CASSLRDRDATNEKLFF.

This clonotype was seen a few times. This chain connects TRBV5-5 to TRBJ2-7; D gene unclear. Germline V lookup: CDR1 SGHKS, CDR2 YYEKEE (reference sequence). Trimming took 1 base from V and 6 from J, leaving 8 bases between them. The CDR3 has 12 residues. The CDR3 is CASSLLASEQYF. DNA of the CDR3: TGTGCCAGCAGCTTGCTGGCGAGCGAGCAGTACTTC.

The chain joins TRBV7-2 to TRBJ1-2, with 9 bases identical to TRBD1. V lost 1 base and J lost 6; bases outside the gene matches: 6. Germline V gene data show CDR1 as SGHTA and CDR2 as FQGNSA. The length of the CDR3 is 15 residues. CDR3 nucleotides: TGTGCCAGCAGCTTAGTACAGGGGGCAACCAATGGCTACACCTTC. Encoded protein: CASSLVQGATNGYTF.

This clonotype was observed a handful of times. V gene TRBV9 combines with J gene TRBJ2-2; 9 nucleotides match TRBD1. Germline V CDR1 and CDR2: SGDLS, YYNGEE. Germline trimming cut 4 bases from V and 5 bases from J; bases unmatched to any gene: 3. The CDR3 runs 14 residues. CDR3 loop: CASSKQGATGELFF. The CDR3 nucleotides read TGTGCCAGCAGCAAACAGGGGGCAACCGGGGAGCTGTTTTTT. The variable domain in full, completed from reference TRBV9 and TRBJ2-2, reads DSGVTQTPKHLITATGQRVTLRCSPRSGDLSVYWYQQSLDQGLQFLIQYYNGEERAKGNILERFSAQQFPDLHSELNLSSLELGDSALYFCASSKQGATGELFFGEGSRLTVL.

About this clonotype: This may be a read error, as it is one base from a much larger clone. The chain links TRBV28 to TRBJ2-5; D is ambiguous. This CDR3 region has 10 residues. V gave up 4 bases and J gave up 8 bases, with 5 bases separating them. Germline V gene sequence: CDR1 MDHEN, CDR2 SYDVKM. The CDR3 loop is CASSSPTQYF. The CDR3 DNA is TGTGCCAGCAGTTCTCCTACCCAGTACTTC.

This clonotype was seen just once. A clone one base away is much larger, so this may be a read error. The rearrangement uses TRBV9 and TRBJ2-7, with D perhaps TRBD1 (6 bases). CDR3 length: 14 residues. The germline gives CDR1 SGDLS, CDR2 YYNGEE. DNA of the CDR3: TGTGCCGGCAGCGTAGGTAAAGGGGGATTCGAGCAGTACTTC. Amino acid sequence: CAGSVGKGGFEQYF.

The table lists this clonotype with many counts. The chain uses TRBV11-2 and TRBJ2-5; TRBD1 matches at 9 bases. With V trimmed by 8 bases and J by 1 base, 2 bases remained unmatched. Germline V gene sequence: CDR1 SGHAT, CDR2 FQNNGV. The CDR3 runs 13 residues. The CDR3 here is CASEGQGQETQYF. CDR3 DNA sequence: TGTGCCAGCGAGGGACAGGGCCAAGAGACCCAGTACTTC.

This clonotype was recorded once. The missing conserved phenylalanine or tryptophan at the end of this CDR3 makes a read error likely. The V and J genes are TRBV19 and TRBJ2-5, with unresolved D. CDR1 and CDR2 (germline): LNHDA, SQIVND (reference sequence). V shed 0 bases and J shed 2 bases, with 10 bases lying between them. The CDR3 is 15 amino acids. In DNA, the CDR3 is TGTGCCAGTAGTATAGATATAAGCGAACAAGAGACCCAGTACCTC. It is translated as CASSIDISEQETQYL.

At least ten counts were recorded for this clonotype. The CDR3 reads CASRNMGGLAMNTGELFF. The CDR3 nucleotides are TGTGCCAGCAGAAATATGGGGGGACTAGCGATGAACACCGGGGAGCTGTTTTTT. The V call is TRBV12-3 or TRBV12-4, the J call TRBJ2-2; 10 bases match TRBD2. Trimming took 6 bases from V and 1 from J; bases not matched to a gene: 11. The CDR3 contains 18 residues.

Comments on this clonotype: Possible read error: a much larger clone is one base away. The gene calls are TRBV7-9 and TRBJ2-7; TRBD1 matches 10 bases. The V gene's germline CDR1 is SEHNR and CDR2 FQNEAQ (reference sequence). The CDR3 is 14 residues long. In DNA form, the CDR3 reads TGTGCCGGCAGCTTAAGGACAGGGGGCTACGAGCAGTACTTC. Its protein is CAGSLRTGGYEQYF.

This clonotype was observed many times. The chain has TRBV28 and TRBJ2-7; 8 bases map to TRBD2. This CDR3 is built from 15 residues. CDR1 is MDHEN, CDR2 SYDVKM, per germline. Unmatched junction bases numbered 9, after V lost 4 bases and J lost 4 bases. Written as DNA, the CDR3 is TGTGCCAGCAGTTCAGGACTAGCCGTTATGTACGAGCAGTACTTC. Translation gives CASSSGLAVMYEQYF.

This clonotype was detected many times. The rearrangement uses TRBV7-2 and TRBJ1-5, with no clear D. V lost 1 base to trimming and J lost 2 bases, with 12 bases between them. Germline CDR1 SGHTA, CDR2 FQGNSA. The CDR3 contains 16 residues. The CDR3 loop is CASSLGPMVGNQPQHF. CDR3 nucleotides: TGTGCCAGCAGCTTAGGTCCCATGGTAGGCAATCAGCCCCAGCATTTT. The full variable domain, in which reference TRBV7-2 and TRBJ1-5 provide the parts outside the CDR3, is GAGVSQSPSNKVTEKGKDVELRCDPISGHTALYWYRQSLGQGLEFLIYFQGNSAPDKSGLPSDRFSAERTGGSVSTLTIQRTQQEDSAVYLCASSLGPMVGNQPQHFGDGTRLSIL.

With regard to this clonotype: A junction end diverges from the germline sequence, so it may reflect a read error. This chain connects TRBV9 to TRBJ2-1; weak D call: TRBD1 (5 bases). The germline CDR1 and CDR2 sequences are SGDLS and YYNGEE. This CDR3 comprises 15 residues. The DNA of the CDR3 is TGTGCCAGCAGCGTAGGGGGCTTGGGTTACAATAAGCAGTTCTTC. Translating it yields CASSVGGLGYNKQFF.

This clonotype was recorded at least ten times. This sequence joins TRBV9 and TRBJ1-6; D perhaps matches TRBD1 (5 bases). From germline, CDR1 is SGDLS and CDR2 YYNGEE. V lost 4 bases and J lost 9, with 17 bases in between. The CDR3 is made up of 15 amino acids. CDR3 sequence: CASSPRQTLGSPLHF. The CDR3 DNA sequence: TGTGCCAGCAGCCCGAGACAGACGTTGGGTTCACCCCTCCACTTT.

In its sample, this clonotype was seen many times. The gene calls are TRBV6-2 or TRBV6-3 and TRBJ1-1; 7 positions match TRBD1. Germline V CDR1 and CDR2: MNHEY, SVGEGT. V lost 10 bases and J lost 7; bases outside the gene matches: 15. This CDR3 contains 14 residues. DNA of the CDR3: TGTGCCACCAATCCTCGGGACAGTTTAATTGAAGCTTTCTTT. Translated: CATNPRDSLIEAFF.

There are a few counts of this clonotype. Here the CDR3 DNA reads TGTGCCAGCAAGGCAGGGGCTACCTACGAGCAGTACTTC. It yields the protein CASKAGATYEQYF. The gene calls are TRBV5-4 and TRBJ2-7; D may be TRBD1 (6 bases). The length of the CDR3 is 13 residues. Germline assignment: CDR1 SGHNT and CDR2 YYREEE (reference sequence). Trimming removed 6 bases from V and 2 bases from J, with 12 bases in between.

Regarding this clonotype: A read error may be the cause here, since a much bigger clone is one base away. The rearrangement joins TRBV19 to TRBJ2-1; 8 bases map to TRBD2. This CDR3 has 17 residues. CDR1 is LNHDA, CDR2 SQIVND, per germline (reference sequence). After removal of 8 bases from V and 1 base from J, the junction contained 13 bases not matched to a gene. The CDR3 DNA follows: TGTGCCAGTTGTTTAGCGTCGGCGGGAGGTTCCTACAATGAGCAGTTCTTC. As protein: CASCLASAGGSYNEQFF. Complete variable domain (other parts from reference TRBV19 and TRBJ2-1): DGGITQSPKYLFRKEGQNVTLSCEQNLNHDAMYWYRQDPGQGLRLIYYSQIVNDFQKGDIAEGYSVSREKKESFPLTVTSAQKNPTAFYLCASCLASAGGSYNEQFFGPGTRLTVL.

This clonotype was detected only a few times. V is TRBV29-1 and J is TRBJ2-7; 7 nucleotides match TRBD1. The CDR3 runs to 12 residues. Germline values: CDR1 SQVTM, CDR2 ANQGSEA. J was trimmed by 0 bases and V by 7 bases; bases with no gene match: 3. The CDR3: CSATGFSYEQYF. CDR3 nucleotides: TGCAGCGCGACAGGGTTCTCCTACGAGCAGTACTTC.

As to this clonotype: One end of the junction is discordant with germline, which a read error may explain. V gene TRBV27 combines with J gene TRBJ2-7; TRBD1 is a possible D gene (5 bases). The CDR3 runs to 13 residues. Germline V lookup: CDR1 MNHEY, CDR2 SMNVEV (reference sequence). This CDR3 is CVSSRGASYEQYF. In DNA form, the CDR3 reads TGTGTCAGCAGTCGTGGGGCGTCCTACGAGCAGTACTTC.

About this clonotype: A much more abundant neighbour one base away suggests this may be a read error. The gene calls are TRBV7-9 and TRBJ2-7; possible D gene TRBD2, 6 bases. CDR1 is SEHNR, CDR2 FQNEAQ, per germline (reference sequence). V dropped 4 bases and J dropped 2 bases, with 18 bases sitting between them. The CDR3 contains 16 residues. The CDR3 sequence: CASSSRSGDSPYEQYF. The CDR3 DNA reads as TGTGCCAGCAGCTCCCGCTCCGGGGACTCGCCCTACGAGCAGTACTTC.

This chain joins TRBV12-3 or TRBV12-4 and TRBJ2-5; D perhaps matches TRBD2 (7 bases). Trimming cost V 6 bases and J 5 bases, with 13 bases left between them. CDR3 size: 13 residues. The CDR3 region is CASSGGPNETQYF. CDR3 nucleotide sequence: TGTGCCAGCAGCGGGGGGCCAAACGAGACCCAGTACTTC.

The table lists this clonotype with a few counts. V and J are TRBV3-1 and TRBJ2-2; D is unresolved. Per germline, CDR1 LGHDT and CDR2 YNNKEL (reference sequence). The CDR3 runs to 16 residues. The V end lost 0 bases, the J end lost 1 base, and 9 bases lay between the germline ends. Here the CDR3 DNA reads TGTGCCAGCAGCCAAGACGCCGTGGGGAACACCGGGGAGCTGTTTTTT. Protein product: CASSQDAVGNTGELFF. Based on the CDR3 plus reference TRBV3-1 and TRBJ2-2, the full variable domain is DTAVSQTPKYLVTQMGNDKSIKCEQNLGHDTMYWYKQDSKKFLKIMFSYNNKELIINETVPNRFSPKSPDKAHLNLHINSLELGDSAVYFCASSQDAVGNTGELFFGEGSRLTVL.

The rearrangement joins TRBV6-1 to TRBJ2-3; a weak D match, TRBD1 (7 bases). CDR1 and CDR2 (germline): MNHNS, SASEGT. Trimming pared 10 bases from V and 3 bases from J, leaving 14 bases between. This CDR3 spans 13 amino acids. The CDR3 DNA reads as TGTGCCAACCAGGGGGGAGAGACAGATACGCAGTATTTT. As protein: CANQGGETDTQYF.